The T cell receptor beta chain described here comes from a study of blood T cell repertoires in COVID-19 (dated by TCRdb to 2020 to 2021). A note on the overall study: Samples covering the acute and convalescent phases of COVID-19 were provided by collaborators in the United States, Italy and Spain. The dataset comprised deeply sampled blood TCRbeta repertoires from subjects exposed to, actively infected with, or recovered from COVID-19. The prospective study material was composed of cDNA or gDNA derived from T cells, B-cell-depleted T cells, or PBMCs. A freely available public database, intended as a resource for researchers studying the immune response to SARS-CoV-2, is where the repertoires were released. Where available, HLA class I and class II types were obtained from metadata supplied by the sample provider rather than from assay-based typing. Samples came from the ongoing ImmuneRACE study (first 160 participants) plus 1,254 subjects from 6 global collaborators. The sample metadata nearly always contained a de-identified subject ID, COVID-19 status, age in years and sex.

In Seattle, one collaborating source enrolled patients while the infection was active and tracked those patients longitudinally over the course of disease. Each collaborating institution followed its own protocols to collect whole blood in K2EDTA tubes. For TCRbeta analysis, collaborators shipped samples in one of three forms: frozen whole blood, isolated PBMCs, or DNA extracted from either of those sample types. The paper's findings and limits, for the study overall: The quantity of clinical and demographic metadata differed by source and by participant and was supplied without curation.

CDR1 and CDR2 are drawn from the germline V gene: MNHEY, SVGAGI. For this chain, trimming is 0 bases at the V end and 5 bases at the J end, and the number of junction bases without a gene match is 4. From cysteine to phenylalanine, the CDR3 is 16 amino acids long. Only CDR3 DNA is held: 48 bases, read in frame from base 1. The immunoSEQ Assay, a bias-controlled multiplex PCR, was used to amplify TCRbeta CDR3 regions from genomic DNA. Per the original workflow: Nucleated cell counts per sample were estimated from amplification of reference gene primers within the assay. To quantify the absolute abundance of each unique TCRbeta CDR3 rearrangement, sequence reads were collapsed and filtered. For each sample, productive Simpson clonality was calculated by taking the square root of Simpson's diversity index across productive rearrangements. This is the immuneACCESS table as TCRdb keeps it, with only in-frame sequences that have V and J called. A part of the clones is gone; compared with another copy, unresolved V genes explain less than half, and the rest is unexplained. Clone size and the V and J calls come from that table; the DNA yielded D and trimming. Within this sample are 220,000 or so clones, with around 83% of them counted one time only. The ten biggest clones cover about 9.4% of the sample.

About this clone itself: Its antigen is still unknown. Base qualities are missing; no much larger clone stands one base away.

Recombination connected TRBV6-5 to TRBJ2-1; the junction holds 10 bases that match TRBD2. This TCR was sampled from a woman between 45 and 60 years old with COVID-19, enrolled during active disease. What was sequenced was peripheral blood. The CDR3 region: CASSYSIAGGHNEQFF. Here is the DNA: TGTGCCAGCAGTTACTCGATAGCGGGGGGACACAATGAGCAGTTCTTC.